Below are 4 T cell receptor beta chains sequenced from a single sample in a study of kidney transplant recipient with SARS-CoV-2 infection. From the reads, TCRdb called clonotypes with MiXCR, one entry per CDR3 protein. The repertoire holds roughly 250,000 distinct CDR3 sequences, with 29% as singletons. The sequencing here drew on a blood sample, taken at baseline and on day 111 from a kidney transplant recipient. The receptors were sampled from a male patient aged 25-45 years who had COVID-19 and was a kidney transplant recipient. Some T cells may have come from the graft donor.

Concerning this clonotype: This may arise from a read error, as a much more abundant clone is one base away. J is TRBJ1-2 and V is TRBV30; D unresolved. The V end lost 4 bases, the J end lost 7 bases, and 25 bases lay between the germline ends. The CDR3 runs 16 residues. Germline lookup yields CDR1 GTSNPN and CDR2 SVGIG (reference sequence). CDR3 DNA: TGTGCCTGGACTGGAATGCGTTATAGAAAGACCTGTGGCTACACCTTC. Encoded protein: CAWTGMRYRKTCGYTF.

The genes are TRBV5-8 and TRBJ2-3; 10 nucleotides agree with TRBD2. Germline V lookup: CDR1 SGHTS, CDR2 YDEGEE. V shed 0 bases and J 2 bases; nucleotides not matched to a gene: 6. This CDR3 is built from 17 residues. CDR3 DNA: TGTGCCAGCAGCTTGGCCCTAGCGGGAGTCAACACAGATACGCAGTATTTT. Translation gives CASSLALAGVNTDTQYF.

This clonotype showed up many times. The chain joins TRBV7-9 to TRBJ2-1; 9 bases match TRBD2. The CDR3 loop spans 17 amino acids. From germline, CDR1 is SEHNR and CDR2 FQNEAQ (reference sequence). V lost 1 base, J lost 5 bases, and 9 bases stayed unmatched. DNA for the CDR3: TGTGCCAGCAGCTTAGTATTAGCTAGCGGGAACCACAATGAGCAGTTCTTC. Protein sequence: CASSLVLASGNHNEQFF.

This clonotype was detected only once. This clone may be a read error of a much larger clone one base away. The chain couples TRBV4-1 to TRBJ2-3, with TRBD2 matching 8 bases. Germline trimming cut 8 bases from V and 4 bases from J; bases unmatched to any gene: 20. Germline V gene sequence: CDR1 MGHRA, CDR2 YSYEKL. This CDR3 comprises 18 residues. CDR3: CASGRFRSSGRVPDTQYF. The DNA for the CDR3 is TGCGCCAGCGGCCGTTTCAGGTCGAGCGGGAGAGTTCCAGATACGCAGTATTTT.